Described below is a single T cell receptor beta chain sequence and its context. Its binding antigen is unknown. Qualities for individual bases were not recorded, and no much larger clone is one base off. Each collaborating institution followed its own protocols to collect whole blood in K2EDTA tubes. For TCRbeta analysis, collaborators shipped samples as frozen whole blood, isolated PBMCs, or DNA extracted from either of those sample types. Compared with germline, V lacks 3 bases and J lacks 1 base; bases without a gene match: 3. The germline V gene (reference sequence) provides CDR1 LNHDA and CDR2 SQIVND. The CDR3 covers 15 residues, taking in both the cysteine and the phenylalanine. The CDR3 DNA has 45 bases and is translated from base 1. This entry belongs to a study of blood T cell repertoires in COVID-19 (dated by TCRdb to about 2020). At the level of the whole study: The collaborator samples originated in the United States, Italy and Spain and spanned the acute and convalescent phases of COVID-19. The prospective study material was composed of cDNA or gDNA derived from T cells, B-cell-depleted T cells, or PBMCs. The dataset comprised deeply sampled blood TCRbeta repertoires from subjects exposed to, actively infected with, or recovered from COVID-19. The repertoires were released in a freely available public database intended as a resource for research on the immune response to SARS-CoV-2. Samples came from the ongoing ImmuneRACE study (first 160 participants) plus 1,254 subjects from 6 global collaborators. A de-identified subject ID, COVID-19 status, age in years and sex were almost always included in the sample metadata. Where HLA class I and class II types were available, the types were taken from metadata supplied by the sample provider, not from assay-based typing.

General conclusions and limits of the study: How much clinical and demographic metadata was included differed by source and by participant, and the metadata was provided uncurated.

The immunoSEQ Assay, a bias-controlled multiplex PCR, was used to amplify TCRbeta CDR3 regions from genomic DNA. Processing in the source paper ran as follows. The number of nucleated cells in each sample was estimated by amplification of reference gene primers within the assay. Sequence reads were collapsed and filtered to measure the absolute abundance of every unique TCRbeta CDR3 rearrangement. For each sample, productive Simpson clonality was calculated as the square root of Simpson's diversity index across productive rearrangements. TCRdb holds this immuneACCESS table with in-frame rearrangements only. Some clones are missing; in checked studies, unresolved V genes explain under half, and the rest has no known cause. V and J calls and clone size are as listed in that table; D and trimming were resolved from the DNA. Within this sample are approximately 220,000 clones, with around 82% of them counted one time only. Of the sample, about 2.5% is held by the ten largest clones.

Recombination joined TRBV19 with TRBJ2-1, with TRBD2 matching 7 junction bases. Sequenced sample: peripheral blood. The sequence was obtained from a middle-aged woman with active or convalescent COVID-19. The nucleotide sequence is given as TGTGCCAGTAGTATTAGGGGAGGGTCCTACAATGAGCAGTTCTTC. Its protein reads: CASSIRGGSYNEQFF. The CDR3, completed at both ends by the reference TRBV19 and TRBJ2-1 genes, gives the full variable domain DGGITQSPKYLFRKEGQNVTLSCEQNLNHDAMYWYRQDPGQGLRLIYYSQIVNDFQKGDIAEGYSVSREKKESFPLTVTSAQKNPTAFYLCASSIRGGSYNEQFFGPGTRLTVL.